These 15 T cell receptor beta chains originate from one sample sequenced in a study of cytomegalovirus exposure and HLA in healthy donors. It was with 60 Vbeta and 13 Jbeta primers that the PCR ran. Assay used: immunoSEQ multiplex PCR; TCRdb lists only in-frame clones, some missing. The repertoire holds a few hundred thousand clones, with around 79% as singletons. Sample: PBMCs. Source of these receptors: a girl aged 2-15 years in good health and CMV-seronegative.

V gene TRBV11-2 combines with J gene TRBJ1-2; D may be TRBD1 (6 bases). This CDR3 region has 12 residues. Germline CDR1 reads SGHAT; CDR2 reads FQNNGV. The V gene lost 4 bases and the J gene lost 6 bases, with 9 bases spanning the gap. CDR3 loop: CASSSTGHGYTF. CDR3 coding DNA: TGTGCCAGCAGCTCAACAGGGCATGGCTACACCTTC.

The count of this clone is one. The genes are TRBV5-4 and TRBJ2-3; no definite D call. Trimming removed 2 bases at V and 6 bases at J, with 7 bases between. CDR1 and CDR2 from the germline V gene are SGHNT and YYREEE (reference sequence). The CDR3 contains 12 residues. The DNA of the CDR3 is TGTGCCAGCAGCTTTCCTCTTGATACGCAGTATTTT. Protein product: CASSFPLDTQYF.

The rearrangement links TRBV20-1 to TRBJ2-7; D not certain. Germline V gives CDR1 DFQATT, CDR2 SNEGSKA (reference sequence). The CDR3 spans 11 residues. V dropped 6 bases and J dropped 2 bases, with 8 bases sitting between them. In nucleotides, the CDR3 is TGCAGTGCCCAAACGGCCTACGAGCAGTACTTC. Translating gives CSAQTAYEQYF.

CDR3 sequence: CASSLFSGGEETQYF. The CDR3 coding sequence is TGCGCCAGCAGCTTGTTTAGCGGGGGGGAAGAGACCCAGTACTTC. V is TRBV5-1 and J is TRBJ2-5; TRBD2 matches 11 bases. V was pared by 1 base and J by 3 bases, with 2 bases of the junction left unmatched. Germline loops: CDR1 SGHRS, CDR2 YFSETQ. The CDR3 sequence is 15 residues long.

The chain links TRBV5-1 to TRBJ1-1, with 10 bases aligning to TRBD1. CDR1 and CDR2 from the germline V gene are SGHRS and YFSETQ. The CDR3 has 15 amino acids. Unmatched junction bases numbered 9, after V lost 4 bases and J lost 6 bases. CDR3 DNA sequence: TGCGCCAGCAGCGGATTGGGACAGGGGAGCGCTGAAGCTTTCTTT. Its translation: CASSGLGQGSAEAFF.

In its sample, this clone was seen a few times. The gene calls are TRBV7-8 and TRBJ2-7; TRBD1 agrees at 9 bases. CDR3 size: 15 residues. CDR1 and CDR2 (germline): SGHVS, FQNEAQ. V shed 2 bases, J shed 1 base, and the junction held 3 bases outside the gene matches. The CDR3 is CASSLNRGPSYEQYF. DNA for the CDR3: TGTGCCAGCAGCTTAAACAGGGGGCCGTCCTACGAGCAGTACTTC. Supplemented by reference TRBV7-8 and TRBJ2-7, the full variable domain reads GAGVSQSPRYKVAKRGQDVALRCDPISGHVSLFWYQQALGQGPEFLTYFQNEAQLDKSGLPSDRFFAERPEGSVSTLKIQRTQQEDSAVYLCASSLNRGPSYEQYFGPGTRLTVT.

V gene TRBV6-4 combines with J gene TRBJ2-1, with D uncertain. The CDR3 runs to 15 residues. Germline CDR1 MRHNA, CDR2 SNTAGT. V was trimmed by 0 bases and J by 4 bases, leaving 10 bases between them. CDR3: CASSDSGELYNEQFF. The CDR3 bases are TGTGCCAGCAGTGACTCTGGTGAACTTTACAATGAGCAGTTCTTC.

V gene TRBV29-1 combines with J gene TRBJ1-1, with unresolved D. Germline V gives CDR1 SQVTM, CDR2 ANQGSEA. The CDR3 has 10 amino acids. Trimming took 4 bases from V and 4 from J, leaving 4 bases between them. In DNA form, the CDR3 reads TGCAGCGTTGCAGGCACTGAAGCTTTCTTT. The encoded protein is CSVAGTEAFF.

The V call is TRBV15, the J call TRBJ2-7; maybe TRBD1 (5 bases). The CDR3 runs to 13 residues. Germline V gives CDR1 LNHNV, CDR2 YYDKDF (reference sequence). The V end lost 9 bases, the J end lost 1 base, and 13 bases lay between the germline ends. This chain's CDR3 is CATSTGSSYEQYF. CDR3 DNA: TGTGCCACGTCCACAGGATCTTCCTACGAGCAGTACTTC. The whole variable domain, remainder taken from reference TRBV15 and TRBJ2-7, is DAMVIQNPRYQVTQFGKPVTLSCSQTLNHNVMYWYQQKSSQAPKLLFHYYDKDFNNEADTPDNFQSRRPNTSFCFLDIRSPGLGDTAMYLCATSTGSSYEQYFGPGTRLTVT.

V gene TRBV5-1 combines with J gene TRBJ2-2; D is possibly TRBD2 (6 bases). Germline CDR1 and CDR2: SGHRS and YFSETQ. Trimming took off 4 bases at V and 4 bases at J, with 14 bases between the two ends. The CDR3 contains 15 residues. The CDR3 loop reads CASSRGHGGTGELFF. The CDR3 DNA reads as TGCGCCAGCAGCCGGGGCCACGGGGGCACCGGGGAGCTGTTTTTT.

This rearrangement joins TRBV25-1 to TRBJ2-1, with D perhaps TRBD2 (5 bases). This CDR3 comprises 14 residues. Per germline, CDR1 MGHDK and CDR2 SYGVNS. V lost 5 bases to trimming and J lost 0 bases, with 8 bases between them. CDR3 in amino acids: CASSTRDSYNEQFF. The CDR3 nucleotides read TGTGCCAGCAGTACCCGGGACTCCTACAATGAGCAGTTCTTC.

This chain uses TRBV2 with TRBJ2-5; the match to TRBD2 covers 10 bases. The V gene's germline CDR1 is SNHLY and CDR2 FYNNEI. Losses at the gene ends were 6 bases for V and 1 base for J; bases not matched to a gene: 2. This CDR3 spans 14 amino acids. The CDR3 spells CASRRTSGQETQYF. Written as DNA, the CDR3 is TGTGCCAGCAGAAGGACTAGCGGCCAAGAGACCCAGTACTTC.

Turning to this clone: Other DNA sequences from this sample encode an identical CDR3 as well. The CDR3 nucleotides read TGTGCCAGCAGCCTAAGCTCCTACAATGAGCAGTTCTTC. Encoded protein: CASSLSSYNEQFF. V gene TRBV27 combines with J gene TRBJ2-1, with no clear D. The CDR3 covers 13 residues. CDR1 and CDR2 from the germline V gene are MNHEY and SMNVEV (reference sequence). Trimming removed 6 bases from V and 0 bases from J, with 6 bases in between.

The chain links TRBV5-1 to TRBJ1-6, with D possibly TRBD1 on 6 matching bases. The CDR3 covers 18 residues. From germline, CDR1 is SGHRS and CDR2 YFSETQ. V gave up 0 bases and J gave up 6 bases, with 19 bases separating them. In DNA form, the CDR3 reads TGCGCCAGCAGCTTGGTAGGGCAGGGGAAAGGGGGTAATTCACCCCTCCACTTT. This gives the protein CASSLVGQGKGGNSPLHF.

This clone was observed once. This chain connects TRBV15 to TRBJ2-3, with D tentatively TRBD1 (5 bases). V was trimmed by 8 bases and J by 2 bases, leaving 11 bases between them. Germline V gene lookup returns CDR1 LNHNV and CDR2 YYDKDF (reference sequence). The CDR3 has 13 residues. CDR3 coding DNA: TGTGCCACCGGTTCCAGGGCCACAGATACGCAGTATTTT. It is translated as CATGSRATDTQYF.